The 26 T cell receptor beta chains listed next were all sequenced from one sample in a study of blood T cell repertoires in COVID-19. The protocol was immunoSEQ multiplex PCR, while the TCRdb copy is restricted to in-frame clones and leaves out a portion. The table includes some 180,000 clones, less than 80% detected once. The sequenced material came from PBMCs or T cells enriched from blood (not recorded which). Source of these receptors: a woman in her 70s in a cohort exposed to, infected with or recovered from COVID-19 (not recorded which).

The V and J genes are TRBV7-9 and TRBJ2-3; D possibly corresponds to TRBD2 (7 bases). From germline, CDR1 is SEHNR and CDR2 FQNEAQ (reference sequence). This CDR3 is built from 18 residues. V gave up 2 bases and J gave up 4 bases, with 22 bases separating them. The CDR3 DNA is TGTGCCAGCAGCTTATCTCCCGGGGGCGGGAGTGGGTCAGATACGCAGTATTTT. Translating it yields CASSLSPGGGSGSDTQYF.

The chain combines TRBV19 with TRBJ1-5; 9 bases fit TRBD1. Germline trimming cut 8 bases from V and 7 bases from J; bases unmatched to any gene: 6. CDR1 and CDR2 (germline): LNHDA, SQIVND (reference sequence). There are 13 residues in the CDR3. The DNA of the CDR3 is TGTGCCAGTGAGGACAGGGGCGGGCAGCCCCAGCATTTT. Protein sequence: CASEDRGGQPQHF. Combining the CDR3 with reference TRBV19 and TRBJ1-5 gives the whole variable domain DGGITQSPKYLFRKEGQNVTLSCEQNLNHDAMYWYRQDPGQGLRLIYYSQIVNDFQKGDIAEGYSVSREKKESFPLTVTSAQKNPTAFYLCASEDRGGQPQHFGDGTRLSIL.

This clone has only one observation. The V call is TRBV5-1, the J call TRBJ1-5; D possibly corresponds to TRBD1 (5 bases). The germline gives CDR1 SGHRS, CDR2 YFSETQ. Deletions cut 0 bases from V and 7 bases from J, with 14 bases between. This CDR3 is 15 amino acids long. CDR3 loop: CASSLDAGQGQPQHF. Here the CDR3 DNA reads TGCGCCAGCAGCTTGGATGCAGGGCAGGGACAGCCCCAGCATTTT.

V usage is TRBV29-1 and J usage is TRBJ2-1, with a possible D match to TRBD2 (7 bases). CDR1 is SQVTM and CDR2 is ANQGSEA in the germline V gene. CDR3 length equals 19 residues. Trimming took off 4 bases at V and 0 bases at J, with 25 bases between the two ends. The CDR3 DNA reads TGCAGCGTTGGTATTTTATCGGGGGGCAGAACCACCTCCTACAATGAGCAGTTCTTC. It encodes CSVGILSGGRTTSYNEQFF.

This clone appeared a single time. The CDR3 nucleotides read TGCAGCGTGGCCGGATTGGAGAGCTCCTACAATGAGCAGTTCTTC. Amino acid sequence: CSVAGLESSYNEQFF. The chain links TRBV29-1 to TRBJ2-1; unclear D gene. This CDR3 spans 15 amino acids. Germline CDR1 and CDR2: SQVTM and ANQGSEA. V gave up 6 bases and J gave up 0 bases, with 15 bases separating them.

The gene calls are TRBV5-1 and TRBJ2-1, with 8 bases lining up with TRBD2. The V and J ends lost 5 bases and 0 bases, in that order; junction bases with no gene match: 13. Per the germline V gene, CDR1 is SGHRS and CDR2 is YFSETQ. This CDR3 spans 18 amino acids. CDR3 nucleotides: TGCGCCAGCAGGCCGAAAGGTGGCGGGGGGAGCTCCTACAATGAGCAGTTCTTC. Its translation is CASRPKGGGGSSYNEQFF.

This clone has only one observation. The genes are TRBV14 and TRBJ1-3; 10 bases are shared with TRBD1. Trimming took 2 bases from V and 2 from J; bases not matched to a gene: 3. Germline V gene data show CDR1 as SGHDN and CDR2 as FVKESK. This CDR3 region has 16 residues. Written as DNA, the CDR3 is TGTGCCAGCAGCCAATACGGGACAGGGGCTGGAAACACCATATATTTT. Translating gives CASSQYGTGAGNTIYF. The entire variable domain, with the rest obtained from reference TRBV14 and TRBJ1-3, is as follows: EAGVTQFPSHSVIEKGQTVTLRCDPISGHDNLYWYRRVMGKEIKFLLHFVKESKQDESGMPNNRFLAERTGGTYSTLKVQPAELEDSGVYFCASSQYGTGAGNTIYFGEGSWLTVV.

DNA of the CDR3: TGTGCCAGCTCAACTACAGGTAGCACAGATACGCAGTATTTT. Residues: CASSTTGSTDTQYF. This chain joins TRBV18 and TRBJ2-3; TRBD1 might be the D (5 bases). Germline V CDR1 and CDR2: KGHSH, LQKENI. Trimming shortened V by 5 bases and J by 0 bases, and 9 bases separated the two germline ends. The CDR3 contains 14 residues.

The CDR3 region has the DNA TGTGCCAGCAGGGGTGACAGGGGGGATCAGCCCCAGCATTTT. This encodes CASRGDRGDQPQHF. This chain uses TRBV2 with TRBJ1-5; 9 nucleotides match TRBD1. There are 14 residues in the CDR3. CDR1 and CDR2 from the germline V gene are SNHLY and FYNNEI. J gave up 5 bases and V 6 bases, and 5 bases lay outside the gene matches.

The chain links TRBV19 to TRBJ2-2; 7 positions agree with TRBD1. With 6 bases clipped from V and 1 base from J, the junction kept 5 bases outside the gene matches. Germline lookup yields CDR1 LNHDA and CDR2 SQIVND (reference sequence). The CDR3 loop spans 15 amino acids. The CDR3 sequence: CASRTTGRNTGELFF. The CDR3 DNA sequence: TGTGCCAGTAGGACGACAGGGAGGAACACCGGGGAGCTGTTTTTT.

The chain carries TRBV20-1 and TRBJ1-1; 10 nucleotides align to TRBD1. V was pared by 6 bases and J by 12 bases, with 7 bases of the junction left unmatched. This CDR3 has 11 amino acids. CDR1 is DFQATT and CDR2 is SNEGSKA in the germline V gene (reference sequence). The CDR3 is CSAQTGGATFF. In DNA, the CDR3 is TGCAGTGCCCAGACAGGGGGCGCGACTTTCTTT.

This rearrangement joins TRBV9 to TRBJ2-5; weak D call: TRBD1 (5 bases). This CDR3 is built from 15 residues. V lost 0 bases to trimming and J lost 2 bases, with 11 bases between them. The V gene's germline CDR1 is SGDLS and CDR2 YYNGEE. The CDR3 DNA is TGTGCCAGCAGCGTAGCCCCGGCAGGGCAAGAGACCCAGTACTTC. This gives the protein CASSVAPAGQETQYF.

The gene calls are TRBV5-1 and TRBJ2-5; the D is unclear. Germline loops: CDR1 SGHRS, CDR2 YFSETQ. The CDR3 has 15 amino acids. With 10 bases removed from V and 2 bases from J, the gap between germline ends came to 21 bases. CDR3 DNA: TGCGCCTCCACGCCCTTAGTTTTTGGTCAAGAGACCCAGTACTTC. Translation gives CASTPLVFGQETQYF.

The chain links TRBV7-9 to TRBJ2-3; tentative D call: TRBD1 (5 bases). V lost 3 bases and J 2 bases, leaving 9 bases between the germline ends. Germline V gene lookup returns CDR1 SEHNR and CDR2 FQNEAQ (reference sequence). The CDR3 covers 14 residues. This chain's CDR3 is CASSFDSSTDTQYF. CDR3 in DNA: TGTGCCAGCAGCTTCGACAGTTCCACAGATACGCAGTATTTT.

The J gene is TRBJ2-1, the V gene TRBV19, with D perhaps matching TRBD2 (5 bases). Germline assignment: CDR1 LNHDA and CDR2 SQIVND (reference sequence). The CDR3 is 15 amino acids. Between the trimmed V and J ends, which lost 3 bases and 4 bases, there was a span of 13 bases. The CDR3 sequence is CASSIRSGDYNEQFF. The CDR3 nucleotides are TGTGCCAGTAGTATCCGCTCCGGGGATTACAATGAGCAGTTCTTC.

This clone has a handful of counts. The chain uses TRBV10-3 and TRBJ1-1; D is possibly TRBD1 (5 bases). CDR3 length: 12 residues. Germline assignment: CDR1 ENHRY and CDR2 SYGVKD. Trimming pared 0 bases from V and 8 bases from J, leaving 7 bases between. As DNA, the CDR3 is TGTGCCATCAGTGAGTCTCGGGGGGAAGCTTTCTTT. It encodes CAISESRGEAFF.

This clone was seen just once. V usage is TRBV12-3 or TRBV12-4 and J usage is TRBJ1-2; D is unresolved. The CDR3 runs 13 residues. Deletions cut 0 bases from V and 4 bases from J, with 6 bases between. The DNA of the CDR3 is TGTGCCAGCAGTTTAGCTAGCCTCTATGGCTACACCTTC. It yields the protein CASSLASLYGYTF.

This clone was seen repeatedly, ten times or more. V and J are TRBV2 and TRBJ1-6; possibly TRBD1 for D (5 bases). The CDR3 covers 14 residues. CDR1 is SNHLY and CDR2 is FYNNEI in the germline V gene. V was trimmed by 2 bases and J by 10 bases, leaving 12 bases between them. CDR3 bases: TGTGCCAGCAGTGAATTATTTGGGGGGTCACCCCTCCACTTT. The encoded protein is CASSELFGGSPLHF.

The rearrangement joins TRBV3-1 (or the pseudogene TRBV3-2) to TRBJ1-4; 9 bases line up with TRBD1. V lost 4 bases, J lost 6 bases, and 3 bases stayed unmatched. Germline CDR1 is LGHDT and CDR2 is YNNKEL (reference sequence). The CDR3 runs to 14 residues. The CDR3 region is CASSPGDRDEKLFF. The CDR3, as DNA: TGTGCCAGCAGCCCCGGGGACAGGGATGAAAAACTGTTTTTT.

J is TRBJ1-2 and V is TRBV27, with 8 bases aligning to TRBD1. The CDR3 sequence is 14 residues long. Germline V gene sequence: CDR1 MNHEY, CDR2 SMNVEV (reference sequence). V was clipped by 2 bases and J by 4 bases; unmatched bases: 3. The CDR3 DNA is TGTGCCAGCAGTTTAGGACAGGGAGGCTATGGCTACACCTTC. It is translated as CASSLGQGGYGYTF.

The chain combines TRBV5-1 with TRBJ2-5; TRBD2 agrees at 8 bases. Losses at the gene ends were 0 bases for V and 3 bases for J; bases not matched to a gene: 4. Per the germline V gene, CDR1 is SGHRS and CDR2 is YFSETQ. This CDR3 spans 15 amino acids. Here the CDR3 reads CASSLAAGVKETQYF. CDR3 coding DNA: TGCGCCAGCAGCTTGGCAGCGGGAGTGAAAGAGACCCAGTACTTC.

V and J are TRBV2 and TRBJ2-2; 9 bases match TRBD1. CDR1 and CDR2 (germline): SNHLY, FYNNEI. Unmatched junction bases numbered 6, after V lost 3 bases and J lost 7 bases. CDR3 length equals 15 residues. The CDR3 DNA reads as TGTGCCAGCAGTGATGTAGGACAGGGGAGCGGGGAGCTGTTTTTT. Its protein product is CASSDVGQGSGELFF.

The genes are TRBV11-2 and TRBJ1-6, with D tentatively TRBD1 (5 bases). This CDR3 contains 19 residues. Germline values: CDR1 SGHAT, CDR2 FQNNGV. Trimming removed 2 bases from V and 0 bases from J, with 17 bases in between. CDR3 residues: CASSLFATVRGSYNSPLHF. As DNA, the CDR3 is TGTGCCAGCAGCTTATTTGCAACCGTAAGGGGCTCCTATAATTCACCCCTCCACTTT. Using reference TRBV11-2 and TRBJ1-6 for the parts outside the CDR3, the full variable domain is EAGVAQSPRYKIIEKRQSVAFWCNPISGHATLYWYQQILGQGPKLLIQFQNNGVVDDSQLPKDRFSAERLKGVDSTLKIQPAKLEDSAVYLCASSLFATVRGSYNSPLHFGNGTRLTVT.

The rearrangement uses TRBV7-2 and TRBJ2-3; a weak D match, TRBD1 (6 bases). The V gene's germline CDR1 is SGHTA and CDR2 FQGNSA. The CDR3 loop spans 15 amino acids. Trimming removed 5 bases from V and 2 bases from J, with 14 bases in between. The CDR3 spells CASSPTRDNTDTQYF. The DNA for the CDR3 is TGTGCCAGCAGCCCCACCCGGGACAACACAGATACGCAGTATTTT. The variable domain in full, with the rest retrieved from reference TRBV7-2 and TRBJ2-3, is GAGVSQSPSNKVTEKGKDVELRCDPISGHTALYWYRQSLGQGLEFLIYFQGNSAPDKSGLPSDRFSAERTGGSVSTLTIQRTQQEDSAVYLCASSPTRDNTDTQYFGPGTRLTVL.

The CDR3, as DNA: TGCGCCAGCAGCCGCCTTGCAAGCGCCAAAAACATTCAGTACTTC. It encodes CASSRLASAKNIQYF. The V and J genes are TRBV5-1 and TRBJ2-4; D not resolved. The CDR3 has 15 residues. The germline V gene encodes CDR1 SGHRS and CDR2 YFSETQ. V shed 4 bases and J shed 1 base, with 12 bases lying between them. Full variable domain (remainder filled in from reference TRBV5-1 and TRBJ2-4): KAGVTQTPRYLIKTRGQQVTLSCSPISGHRSVSWYQQTPGQGLQFLFEYFSETQRNKGNFPGRFSGRQFSNSRSEMNVSTLELGDSALYLCASSRLASAKNIQYFGAGTRLSVL.

This rearrangement joins TRBV9 to TRBJ2-3; TRBD1 might be the D (5 bases). CDR3 length equals 14 residues. Germline lookup yields CDR1 SGDLS and CDR2 YYNGEE. The V gene lost 1 base and the J gene lost 2 bases, with 8 bases spanning the gap. The CDR3 region has the DNA TGTGCCAGCAGCGTACAGGGTTCCACAGATACGCAGTATTTT. Translation: CASSVQGSTDTQYF.